Below, 19 T cell receptor beta chains from the same sample are listed, as sequenced in a study of a mutant IDH1 vaccine in newly diagnosed glioma. Which antigens these TCRs recognize remains unknown. Documented time point: week 23, last vaccination. A single vaccine dose contained 300 ug of mutant IDH1 20-mer peptide, and topical imiquimod was used with it. Some clones are missing from TCRdb's copy, which holds only in-frame ones; the method was immunoSEQ multiplex PCR. The data show 25,000 to 30,000 clones, roughly 85% seen once. The sample was PBMCs, taken from a glioma patient whose treatment included an IDH1 peptide vaccine. All receptors come from a young woman with glioma.

V and J are TRBV6-6 and TRBJ1-2, with TRBD1 matching 8 bases. V dropped 3 bases and J dropped 6; count of bases not matched to a gene: 6. The CDR3 spans 14 residues. Germline V gives CDR1 MNHNY, CDR2 SVGAGI (reference sequence). CDR3 coding DNA: TGTGCCAGCAGTTATACGGACAGGGTGGATGGCTACACCTTC. It encodes CASSYTDRVDGYTF.

The chain carries TRBV6-5 and TRBJ2-3; perhaps TRBD1 as D (5 bases). CDR1 and CDR2 from the germline V gene are MNHEY and SVGAGI. The CDR3 loop spans 15 amino acids. V dropped 0 bases and J dropped 6 bases, with 13 bases sitting between them. CDR3 in amino acids: CASSYSLPPGDTQYF. CDR3 nucleotides: TGTGCCAGCAGTTACTCGCTACCCCCAGGGGATACGCAGTATTTT.

The chain links TRBV4-3 to TRBJ1-2; the D gene is possibly TRBD1 (5 bases). The CDR3 is made up of 15 amino acids. Trimming took off 1 base at V and 4 bases at J, with 13 bases between the two ends. Per germline, CDR1 LGHNA and CDR2 YSLEER. The CDR3 loop reads CASSQGSTAIYGYTF. The CDR3 region has the DNA TGCGCCAGCAGCCAAGGGTCGACAGCGATCTATGGCTACACCTTC.

This clone has more than one count but fewer than ten. J is TRBJ2-7 and V is TRBV5-6; possible D gene TRBD1, 5 bases. Germline values: CDR1 SGHDT, CDR2 YYEEEE. This CDR3 is 12 amino acids long. V shed 2 bases and J shed 6 bases, with 9 bases lying between them. The CDR3 DNA sequence: TGTGCCAGCAGCTTATCTGGGGCCGAGCAGTACTTC. This sequence encodes CASSLSGAEQYF.

The V and J genes are TRBV7-8 and TRBJ2-1, with D unclear. The CDR3 has 12 residues. Per the germline V gene, CDR1 is SGHVS and CDR2 is FQNEAQ. With 5 bases removed from V and 8 bases from J, the gap between germline ends came to 10 bases. CDR3 residues: CASSPYPHEQFF. The CDR3 region has the DNA TGTGCCAGCAGCCCCTACCCCCATGAGCAGTTCTTC.

This chain links TRBV9 with TRBJ1-1; no clear D. Trimming shortened V by 0 bases and J by 3 bases, and 6 bases separated the two germline ends. Per germline, CDR1 SGDLS and CDR2 YYNGEE. The CDR3 is 13 residues long. The CDR3 coding sequence is TGTGCCAGCAGCGTAGAAAGATACACTGAAGCTTTCTTT. Protein: CASSVERYTEAFF.

The chain joins TRBV10-3 to TRBJ2-1; D unclear. The CDR3 length is 10 residues. Trimming shortened V by 10 bases and J by 7 bases, and 8 bases separated the two germline ends. CDR1 is ENHRY, CDR2 SYGVKD, per germline. CDR3 DNA: TGTGCCACCAAGGATAATGAGCAGTTCTTC. It translates to CATKDNEQFF.

The rearrangement links TRBV13 to TRBJ2-2; D is perhaps TRBD2 (6 bases). Germline CDR1 is PRHDT and CDR2 is FYEKMQ (reference sequence). V shed 5 bases and J shed 7 bases, with 11 bases lying between them. The CDR3 consists of 13 residues. CDR3 loop: CASSRDFSGELFF. The DNA of the CDR3 is TGTGCCAGCAGCCGGGACTTCAGCGGGGAGCTGTTTTTT.

The chain joins TRBV25-1 to TRBJ1-2; D call uncertain. The CDR3 totals 14 residues. V lost 8 bases to trimming and J lost 5 bases, with 18 bases between them. CDR1 and CDR2 (germline): MGHDK, SYGVNS. For the CDR3, the DNA is TGTGCCAGCGGTATCTCCGGGAGTTGGTATGGCTACACCTTC. It translates to CASGISGSWYGYTF.

The chain has TRBV19 and TRBJ2-1, with D maybe TRBD2 (5 bases). Germline V CDR1 and CDR2: LNHDA, SQIVND (reference sequence). The CDR3 sequence is 15 residues long. The V gene lost 3 bases and the J gene lost 1 base, with 10 bases spanning the gap. CDR3 sequence (DNA): TGTGCCAGTAGTATTTCAGCGGCTTCCTACAATGAGCAGTTCTTC. It specifies CASSISAASYNEQFF.

The J gene is TRBJ1-1, the V gene TRBV7-2, with D perhaps matching TRBD1 (6 bases). This CDR3 comprises 15 residues. With 5 bases removed from V and 4 bases from J, the gap between germline ends came to 17 bases. CDR1 is SGHTA, CDR2 FQGNSA, per germline. The CDR3 reads CASSREGGGSTEAFF. The CDR3 DNA reads as TGTGCCAGCAGCCGTGAGGGGGGTGGAAGCACTGAAGCTTTCTTT.

The V gene is TRBV10-1, the J gene TRBJ2-1; maybe TRBD2 (5 bases). The length of the CDR3 is 13 residues. Germline CDR1 and CDR2: WNHNN and SYGVQD (reference sequence). V shed 6 bases and J shed 7 bases, with 13 bases lying between them. CDR3 protein: CASSLTPGNEQFF. The CDR3 region has the DNA TGCGCCAGCAGCCTTACCCCGGGAAATGAGCAGTTCTTC.

The chain combines TRBV7-2 with TRBJ1-1; D unclear. The germline V and J ends were trimmed by 3 bases and 5 bases, with 13 bases remaining between them. This CDR3 contains 14 residues. Germline CDR1 is SGHTA and CDR2 is FQGNSA. CDR3 bases: TGTGCCAGCAGCTTTCGGGGAGGGCAAACTGAAGCTTTCTTT. This translates into CASSFRGGQTEAFF. The variable domain in full, with the rest retrieved from reference TRBV7-2 and TRBJ1-1, is GAGVSQSPSNKVTEKGKDVELRCDPISGHTALYWYRQSLGQGLEFLIYFQGNSAPDKSGLPSDRFSAERTGGSVSTLTIQRTQQEDSAVYLCASSFRGGQTEAFFGQGTRLTVV.

This chain joins TRBV10-3 and TRBJ2-5; no clear D gene. Germline V lookup: CDR1 ENHRY, CDR2 SYGVKD. The CDR3 is 15 amino acids. The ends were cut back, 0 bases at V and 3 bases at J, with 11 bases in the middle. CDR3 DNA: TGTGCCATCAGTGAGTCGAATGGGGTAGAAGAGACCCAGTACTTC. Its translation: CAISESNGVEETQYF.

The chain combines TRBV4-1 with TRBJ1-2; TRBD1 is a possible D gene (6 bases). The CDR3 loop spans 15 amino acids. In germline, CDR1 is MGHRA, CDR2 YSYEKL. The V gene lost 1 base and the J gene lost 4 bases, with 13 bases spanning the gap. The CDR3 DNA is TGCGCCAGCAGCCAAGGGGGGCAGCCTCGCTATGGCTACACCTTC. This encodes CASSQGGQPRYGYTF.

V usage is TRBV6-1 and J usage is TRBJ2-2; D unclear. The germline CDR1 and CDR2 sequences are MNHNS and SASEGT. The CDR3 contains 14 residues. Between the trimmed V and J ends, which lost 11 bases and 0 bases, there was a span of 13 bases. The chain's CDR3 is CASKLDPNTGELFF. In nucleotides, the CDR3 is TGTGCCTCTAAGCTGGACCCGAACACCGGGGAGCTGTTTTTT.

V and J are TRBV5-5 and TRBJ2-2; D remains ambiguous. Trimming left V 0 bases short and J 8 bases short, with 8 bases between. Germline assignment: CDR1 SGHKS and CDR2 YYEKEE (reference sequence). The CDR3 totals 13 residues. CDR3 coding DNA: TGTGCCAGCAGCTTGGAATCCGTTGGGGAGCTGTTTTTT. As protein: CASSLESVGELFF.

The V and J genes are TRBV6-5 and TRBJ1-2, with D perhaps matching TRBD1 (6 bases). Trimming left V 7 bases short and J 0 bases short, with 12 bases between. The germline V gene has CDR1 MNHEY and CDR2 SVGAGI. This CDR3 spans 14 amino acids. CDR3 nucleotides: TGTGCCAGCACCAAGGGGGGGGCTAACTATGGCTACACCTTC. This gives the protein CASTKGGANYGYTF.

The CDR3 DNA reads TGCAGCGTTGAAGCCCCCCGGACACGCCGGGGCAATCAGCCCCAGCATTTT. Translation: CSVEAPRTRRGNQPQHF. The chain is built from TRBV29-1 and TRBJ1-5; D possibly corresponds to TRBD1 (5 bases). Germline V gene lookup returns CDR1 SQVTM and CDR2 ANQGSEA. The V gene lost 1 base and the J gene lost 2 bases, with 18 bases spanning the gap. The length of the CDR3 is 17 residues.